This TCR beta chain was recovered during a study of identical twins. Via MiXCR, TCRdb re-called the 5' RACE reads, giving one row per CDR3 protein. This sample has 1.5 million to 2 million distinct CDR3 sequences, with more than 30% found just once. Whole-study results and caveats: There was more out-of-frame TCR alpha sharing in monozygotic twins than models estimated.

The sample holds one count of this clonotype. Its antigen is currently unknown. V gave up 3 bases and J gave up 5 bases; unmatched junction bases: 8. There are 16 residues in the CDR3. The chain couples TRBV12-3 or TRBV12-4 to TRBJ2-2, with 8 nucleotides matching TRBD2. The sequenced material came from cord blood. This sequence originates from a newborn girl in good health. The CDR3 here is CASSLNRRGATGELFF. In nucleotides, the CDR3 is TGTGCCAGCAGTTTGAATAGGCGGGGGGCTACCGGGGAGCTGTTTTTT.